This T cell receptor beta chain was recovered during a study of blood T cell repertoires in COVID-19. Measured with immunoSEQ multiplex PCR; TCRdb has only the in-frame clones, and not every one. The sample has a few hundred thousand clones; just under 90% are singletons. All enrollees were roughly 18 to 100 years old and from around 25 US areas. This CDR3 region has 15 residues. The ends lost 3 bases at V and 0 bases at J; junction bases unmatched: 2. Germline V gives CDR1 KGHSH, CDR2 LQKENI. The source of this sequence is a woman in her forties or fifties who had been exposed to COVID-19. J is TRBJ1-1 and V is TRBV18; TRBD1 matches 9 bases. The specimen was PBMCs or T cells enriched from blood (not recorded which). The CDR3 nucleotides read TGTGCCAGCTCACCTGGGACAGGGTTGAACACTGAAGCTTTCTTT. As protein: CASSPGTGLNTEAFF.